This TCR beta chain was identified in a study of blood T cell repertoires in COVID-19. Recruited during active infection, patients (from Seattle) were subsequently followed longitudinally. Produced via immunoSEQ multiplex PCR; TCRdb's table is partial and in-frame only. The sample carries 250,000 to 350,000 clones, 85% to 90% recorded once. Germline V CDR1 and CDR2: SNHLY, FYNNEI. This CDR3 contains 12 residues. The ends were cut back, 6 bases at V and 0 bases at J, with 6 bases in the middle. This receptor was taken from a woman in her forties or fifties with COVID-19, enrolled during active disease. Material for sequencing was peripheral blood. This sequence joins TRBV2 and TRBJ2-7; unclear D gene. The CDR3 bases are TGTGCCAGCAGCGCCAGCTCCTACGAGCAGTACTTC. This sequence encodes CASSASSYEQYF.